Listed below are T cell receptor beta chains from one sample, sequenced in a study of CD8 T cells in ankylosing spondylitis. TCRdb called the 5' RACE reads again in MiXCR, with one record for every CDR3 protein. This sample has some 800,000 distinct CDR3 sequences; 12% occur once, and the top ten carry roughly 0.51%. Sequenced: blood, either unsorted or a sorted T cell fraction (not recorded which). The receptors come from a male donor with ankylosing spondylitis. Both conserved end residues are part of each CDR3. Fields, in order: V gene, J gene, D gene, CDR3 length, clone size, CDR3 DNA, CDR3 protein. D genes are given only for firm matches. Where a row states a size, it is once, few, many or the class of an expanded clone; other rows omit it.

TRBV4-2	TRBJ2-5	NA	13	NA	TGTGCCAGCAGCCAAGATCTCGTGGCCCAACCGTACTTC	CASSQDLVAQPYF
TRBV20-1	TRBJ2-4	TRBD2	12	NA	TGCAGCCCGGCCGGACTAGGAAACATTCAGTACTTC	CSPAGLGNIQYF
TRBV4-1	TRBJ2-7	NA	15	few	TGCGCCAGCAGCCAAGGAATAGGACACCTATACGAGCAGTACTTC	CASSQGIGHLYEQYF
TRBV24-1	TRBJ2-2	TRBD2	14	NA	TGTGCCACCAGTGAAGCGGGACGGACCGGGGAGCTGTTTTTT	CATSEAGRTGELFF
TRBV7-2	TRBJ1-2	TRBD1	15	NA	TGTGCCAGCAGCTTAGAAGGGACAGGGAGAAATGGCTACACCTTC	CASSLEGTGRNGYTF
TRBV29-1	TRBJ2-7	TRBD2	12	NA	TGCAGCGTTGATGGACTAGACCACGAGCAGTACTTC	CSVDGLDHEQYF
TRBV5-5	TRBJ2-7	TRBD1	17	NA	TGTGCCAGCAGCTTGGGAGGGGGCGAACCCCGAACCTACGAGCAGTACTTC	CASSLGGGEPRTYEQYF
TRBV20-1	TRBJ2-2	TRBD1	14	many	TGCAGTGCCCTCGACAGGGCGACGACCGGGGAGCTGTTTTTT	CSALDRATTGELFF
TRBV7-2	TRBJ1-2	NA	12	NA	TGTGCCAGCAGCTCTGGACTAGCGGGCTACACCTTC	CASSSGLAGYTF
TRBV21-1	TRBJ2-6	NA	16	NA	TGTGCCAGCAGCAAATGCGACACTTCTGGGGCCAACGTCCTGACTTTC	CASSKCDTSGANVLTF
TRBV29-1	TRBJ2-5	NA	12	many	TGCAGCGTTGGGTCGAGAGAAGAGACCCAGTACTTC	CSVGSREETQYF
TRBV20-1	TRBJ2-4	TRBD1	14	few	TGCAGTGCTGGGGGGACAGGGGGCAAAAACATTCAGTACTTC	CSAGGTGGKNIQYF
TRBV18	TRBJ1-1	NA	14	many	TGTGCCAGCTCCCCGGGGTTCGCAGGGACTGAAGCTTTCTTT	CASSPGFAGTEAFF
TRBV10-3	TRBJ2-3	TRBD2	13	few	TGTGCCATCACGGGGGGGGCGGCAGATACGCAGTATTTT	CAITGGAADTQYF
TRBV7-2	TRBJ2-3	NA	14	few	TGTGCCAGCAGCTTAGGAGGGCAGCCCAATACGCAGTATTTT	CASSLGGQPNTQYF
TRBV10-3	TRBJ1-3	NA	13	few	TGTGCCACCCACGCCGACCCGGGAAACACCATATATTTT	CATHADPGNTIYF
TRBV12-3/TRBV12-4	TRBJ1-1	NA	11	many	TGTGCCAGCAGACCCAACACTGAAGCTTTCTTT	CASRPNTEAFF
TRBV20-1	TRBJ2-5	TRBD2	15	few	TGCAGTGCCACCGGGACTAGCGGGGAACAAGAGACCCAGTACTTC	CSATGTSGEQETQYF
TRBV2	TRBJ2-5	NA	16	few	TGTGCCAGCAGTGAAAGGGAGGCGGCGGGGCGAGAGACCCAGTACTTC	CASSEREAAGRETQYF
TRBV5-1	TRBJ2-7	NA	13	NA	TGCGCCCAGGAAAGGCAGTTGGGCTACGAGCAGTACTTC	CAQERQLGYEQYF
TRBV10-3	TRBJ1-2	TRBD1	13	few	TGTGCCATCAGTCTCGGGACAGTCTATGGCTACACCTTC	CAISLGTVYGYTF
TRBV27	TRBJ2-7	TRBD1	14	NA	TGTGCCAGCAGTGGGACAGCCCCCTCCTACGAGCAGTACTTC	CASSGTAPSYEQYF
TRBV5-1	TRBJ2-7	NA	13	few	TGCGCCAGCAGCCCCACCAGTGCCTACGAGCAGTACTTC	CASSPTSAYEQYF
TRBV11-2	TRBJ2-3	TRBD1	15	NA	TGTGCCAGCAGCCTTTCCCGACAGGGCGCAGATACGCAGTATTTT	CASSLSRQGADTQYF
TRBV18	TRBJ1-1	TRBD1	17	few	TGTGCCAGCTCATTGGGACAGGGGACCGGGGAAAACACTGAAGCTTTCTTT	CASSLGQGTGENTEAFF
TRBV10-3	TRBJ2-3	NA	14	many	TGTGCCATCAGTGAGTCGCGCTTCACAGATACGCAGTATTTT	CAISESRFTDTQYF